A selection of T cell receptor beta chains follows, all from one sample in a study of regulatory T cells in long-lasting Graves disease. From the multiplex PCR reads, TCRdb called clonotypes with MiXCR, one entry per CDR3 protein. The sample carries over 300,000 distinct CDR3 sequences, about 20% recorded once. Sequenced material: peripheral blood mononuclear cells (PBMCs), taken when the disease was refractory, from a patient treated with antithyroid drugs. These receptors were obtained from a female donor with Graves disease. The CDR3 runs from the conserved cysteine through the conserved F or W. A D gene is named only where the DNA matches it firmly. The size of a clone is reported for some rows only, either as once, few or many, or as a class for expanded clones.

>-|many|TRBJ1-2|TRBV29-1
CSVEDLRGGYGYTF
TGCAGCGTTGAAGATCTTCGGGGGGGCTATGGCTACACCTTC
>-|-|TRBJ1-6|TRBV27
CASSKNQGPLHF
TGTGCCAGCAGCAAGAATCAGGGACCCCTCCACTTT
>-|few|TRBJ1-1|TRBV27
CASGYRGARVGTEAFF
TGTGCCAGCGGATACCGGGGGGCCAGGGTAGGCACTGAAGCTTTCTTT
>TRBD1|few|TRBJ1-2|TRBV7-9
CASSLEGGDDDYTF
TGTGCCAGCAGCTTAGAAGGGGGCGATGATGACTACACCTTC
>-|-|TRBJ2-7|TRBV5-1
CASSLGGGFEQYF
TGCGCCAGCAGCTTGGGAGGTGGGTTCGAGCAGTACTTC
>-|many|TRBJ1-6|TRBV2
CASSDTQVVRFTSPLHF
TGTGCCAGCAGTGATACACAGGTGGTACGGTTTACTTCACCCCTCCACTTT
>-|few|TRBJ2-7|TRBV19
CASSKGPTSSYEQYF
TGTGCCAGTAGTAAGGGACCCACGAGCTCCTACGAGCAGTACTTC
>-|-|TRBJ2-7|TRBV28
CASRLYNGAAPAYEQYF
TGTGCCAGCAGACTATATAACGGGGCAGCCCCGGCCTACGAGCAGTACTTC
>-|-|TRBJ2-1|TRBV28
CASSLIGSTWDNEQFF
TGTGCCAGCAGTTTAATTGGCAGCACCTGGGACAATGAGCAGTTCTTC
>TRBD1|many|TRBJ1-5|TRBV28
CASSFRQGHQPQHF
TGTGCCAGCAGTTTTCGACAGGGGCATCAGCCCCAGCATTTT
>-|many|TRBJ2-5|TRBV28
CASSSQLGLGETQYF
TGTGCCAGCAGTTCGCAACTAGGACTGGGAGAGACCCAGTACTTC
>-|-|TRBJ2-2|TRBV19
CASSHQGPQGHSNTGELFF
TGTGCCAGTAGTCATCAGGGGCCTCAGGGCCACTCAAACACCGGGGAGCTGTTTTTT
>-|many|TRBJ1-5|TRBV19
CASSIFDSNQPQHF
TGTGCCAGTAGTATATTTGATAGCAATCAGCCCCAGCATTTT
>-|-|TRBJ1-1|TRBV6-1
CAGLGGTSTGAFF
TGTGCCGGCCTCGGGGGCACGAGCACTGGAGCTTTCTTT
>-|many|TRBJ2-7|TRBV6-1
CASSEMGRDEQYF
TGTGCCAGCAGTGAAATGGGAAGGGACGAGCAGTACTTC
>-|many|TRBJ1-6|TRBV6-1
CASTWQGNSPLHF
TGTGCCAGCACGTGGCAGGGGAATTCACCCCTCCACTTT
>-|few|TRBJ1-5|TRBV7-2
CASSLRLRNQPQHF
TGTGCCAGCAGCTTAAGACTCCGCAATCAGCCCCAGCATTTT
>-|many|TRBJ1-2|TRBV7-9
CASSSGRGRGIYGYTF
TGTGCCAGCAGCTCAGGCAGGGGTCGAGGGATCTATGGCTACACCTTC
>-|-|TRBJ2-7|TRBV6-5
CASSYLRPLTYEQYF
TGTGCCAGCAGTTACCTCAGGCCGCTCACCTACGAGCAGTACTTC
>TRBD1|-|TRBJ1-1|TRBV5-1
CASSLLGQGLEAFF
TGCGCCAGCAGCTTGTTAGGACAGGGGCTTGAAGCTTTCTTT
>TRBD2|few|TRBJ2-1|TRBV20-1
CSANLAGGPSSYNEQFF
TGCAGTGCTAACCTAGCGGGAGGGCCGAGCTCCTACAATGAGCAGTTCTTC
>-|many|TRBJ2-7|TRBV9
CASSPNRVSYEQYF
TGTGCCAGCAGCCCGAACAGGGTCAGCTACGAGCAGTACTTC
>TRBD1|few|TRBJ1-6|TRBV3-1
CASSASSGTGFSPLHF
TGTGCCAGCAGTGCATCATCCGGGACAGGGTTTTCACCCCTCCACTTT
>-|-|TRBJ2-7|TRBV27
CASSSRYKSSYEQYF
TGTGCCAGCAGTTCCCGATACAAGAGCTCCTACGAGCAGTACTTC
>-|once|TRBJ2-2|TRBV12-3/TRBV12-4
CASSDFLGGTGELFF
TGTGCCAGCAGTGACTTCCTCGGCGGGACCGGGGAGCTGTTTTTT
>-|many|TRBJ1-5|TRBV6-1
CASRRAGLGQPQHF
TGTGCCAGCAGAAGGGCAGGGCTCGGTCAGCCCCAGCATTTT
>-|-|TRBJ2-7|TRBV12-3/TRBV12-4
CASSFKGPYERCF
TGTGCCAGCAGTTTTAAGGGGCCCTACGAGCGGTGCTTC
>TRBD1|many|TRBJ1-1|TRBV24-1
CATREGAQDTEAFF
TGTGCCACCAGGGAGGGGGCGCAGGACACTGAAGCTTTCTTT
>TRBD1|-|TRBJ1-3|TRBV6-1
CASRMTGVGNTIYF
TGTGCCAGCAGGATGACAGGGGTCGGAAACACCATATATTTT
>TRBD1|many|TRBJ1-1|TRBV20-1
CSARPLQGAAEAFF
TGCAGTGCTAGACCCCTACAGGGGGCAGCTGAAGCTTTCTTT
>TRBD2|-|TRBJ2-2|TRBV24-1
CATLDSGKLFF
TGTGCCACCCTCGACAGCGGGAAGCTGTTTTTT
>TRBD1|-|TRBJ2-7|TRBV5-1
CASSLEGTAFYEQYF
TGCGCCAGCAGCTTGGAGGGGACAGCCTTCTACGAGCAGTACTTC
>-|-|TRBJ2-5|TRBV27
CASSIRAGGTQYF
TGTGCCAGCAGCATTCGGGCGGGTGGGACCCAGTACTTC
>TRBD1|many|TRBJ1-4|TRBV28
CASSLFSLRDRAVRNVGEKLFF
TGTGCCAGCAGTTTATTTTCCCTAAGGGACAGGGCAGTACGAAACGTTGGTGAAAAACTGTTTTTT
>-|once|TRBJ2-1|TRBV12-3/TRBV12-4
CASSFSPYNEQFF
TGTGCCAGCAGTTTTAGCCCCTACAATGAGCAGTTCTTC
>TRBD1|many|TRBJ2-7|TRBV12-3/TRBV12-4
CASSFGDRVDEQYF
TGTGCCAGCAGTTTCGGGGACAGGGTTGACGAGCAGTACTTC
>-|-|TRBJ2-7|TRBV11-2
CAGSEAEDSYEQYF
TGTGCCGGCAGTGAAGCGGAGGACAGCTACGAGCAGTACTTC
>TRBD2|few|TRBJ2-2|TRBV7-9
CASSLRGAGGLNTGELFF
TGTGCCAGCTCCCTCAGGGGAGCGGGAGGGCTCAACACCGGGGAGCTGTTTTTT
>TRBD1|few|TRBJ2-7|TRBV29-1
CSVGQGVSNEQYF
TGCAGCGTTGGACAGGGGGTTTCCAACGAGCAGTACTTC
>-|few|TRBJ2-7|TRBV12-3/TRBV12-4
CASSFGRKYEQYF
TGTGCCAGCAGTTTTGGGAGGAAGTACGAGCAGTACTTC
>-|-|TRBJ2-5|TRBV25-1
CASSEAWSSAGVETQYF
TGTGCCAGCAGTGAAGCCTGGAGCTCCGCCGGGGTAGAGACCCAGTACTTC
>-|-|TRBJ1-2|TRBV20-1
CSARIRLRQNYGYTF
TGCAGTGCTAGGATTCGCCTACGACAAAACTATGGCTACACCTTC
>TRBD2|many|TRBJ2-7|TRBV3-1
CASRSLAGVEQYF
TGTGCCAGCAGGTCACTAGCGGGAGTCGAGCAGTACTTC
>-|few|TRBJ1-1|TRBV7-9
CASDRSLNTEAFF
TGTGCCAGCGACAGGAGCCTGAACACTGAAGCTTTCTTT
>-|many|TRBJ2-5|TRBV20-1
CSARVHFLGQETQYF
TGCAGTGCTAGAGTTCATTTTTTGGGCCAAGAGACCCAGTACTTC
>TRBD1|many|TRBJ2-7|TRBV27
CASRWPGTGVYEQYF
TGTGCCAGCAGATGGCCCGGGACAGGGGTATACGAGCAGTACTTC
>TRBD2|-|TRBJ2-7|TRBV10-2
CASRPQRDRSGQYF
TGCGCCAGCCGCCCTCAGCGGGACCGTTCAGGGCAGTACTTC
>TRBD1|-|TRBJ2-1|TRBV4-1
CASNTLTGTVNEQFF
TGCGCCAGCAACACACTCACCGGGACAGTCAATGAGCAGTTCTTC
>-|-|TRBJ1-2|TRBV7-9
CASSLRGDNIFNYGYTF
TGTGCCAGCAGCTTGAGGGGGGACAACATCTTTAACTATGGCTACACCTTC